What follows are 24 T cell receptor beta chains derived from one specimen sequenced in a study of T-cell reconstitution after alpha-beta-depleted transplantation in children. Construction of the TCRbeta library involved unique molecular identifiers. TCRdb analysed the PCR reads with MiXCR anew, one entry per CDR3 protein. The data hold 95,000 to 120,000 distinct CDR3 sequences, with 5% to 7% observed a single time. The sequencing here drew on PBMCs, mostly from graft donor cells, taken 360 days after TCRalphabeta/CD19-depleted stem cell transplant. The receptor set was obtained from a male patient aged 2-9 years who had a stem cell transplant for acute lymphoblastic leukemia, so the T cells may come from the graft donor.

For the CDR3, the DNA is TGTGCCAGCGTTAGACACGCCGGGGTCTCCTACAATGAGCAGTTCTTC. The encoded protein is CASVRHAGVSYNEQFF. This chain joins TRBV28 and TRBJ2-1; a possible D gene is TRBD2 (5 bases). V was cut by 8 bases and J by 0 bases, with 17 bases left in between. The CDR3 sequence is 16 residues long. Germline CDR1 reads MDHEN; CDR2 reads SYDVKM.

J is TRBJ1-2 and V is TRBV12-5; possible D gene TRBD1, 5 bases. Trimming removed 7 bases at V and 8 bases at J, with 14 bases between. The germline V gene encodes CDR1 LGHNT and CDR2 FRNRAP. CDR3 size: 12 residues. CDR3 sequence (DNA): TGTGCTAGTGCTTTCAGGGTACGGGGCTACACCTTC. Protein: CASAFRVRGYTF.

This clonotype has a count of ten or more. The chain is built from TRBV29-1 and TRBJ2-2; 10 bases are a match to TRBD2. There are 15 residues in the CDR3. CDR1 and CDR2 from the germline V gene are SQVTM and ANQGSEA. Germline trimming cut 3 bases from V and 5 bases from J; bases unmatched to any gene: 6. For the CDR3, the DNA is TGCAGCGTTGATCCGGGGACTAGCGTAACCGGGGAGCTGTTTTTT. Encoded protein: CSVDPGTSVTGELFF.

This clonotype occurred a few times. This chain connects TRBV6-1 to TRBJ2-5; D is ambiguous. Germline V gives CDR1 MNHNS, CDR2 SASEGT. V lost 7 bases and J 4 bases, leaving 10 bases between the germline ends. This CDR3 comprises 12 residues. This CDR3 reads CASTPRRETQYF. The CDR3 DNA reads as TGTGCCAGCACCCCCCGGCGAGAGACCCAGTACTTC.

This clonotype was seen a handful of times. This rearrangement joins TRBV20-1 to TRBJ2-3; TRBD1 or TRBD2 may be the D gene (5 bases each). Germline V lookup: CDR1 DFQATT, CDR2 SNEGSKA (reference sequence). CDR3 length: 16 residues. The CDR3 spells CRMGEPAHFSTDTQYF. CDR3 in DNA: TGCAGGATGGGGGAGCCGGCCCACTTTAGCACAGATACGCAGTATTTT.

This clonotype turned up a few times. The rearrangement uses TRBV9 and TRBJ2-6; a weak D match, TRBD1 (6 bases). Trimming removed 4 bases from V and 3 bases from J, with 11 bases in between. Germline loops: CDR1 SGDLS, CDR2 YYNGEE. The CDR3 extends over 15 amino acids. CDR3 residues: CASSITGNGANVLTF. The CDR3 bases are TGTGCCAGCAGCATTACAGGGAATGGGGCCAACGTCCTGACTTTC. The entire variable domain, with the rest obtained from reference TRBV9 and TRBJ2-6, is as follows: DSGVTQTPKHLITATGQRVTLRCSPRSGDLSVYWYQQSLDQGLQFLIQYYNGEERAKGNILERFSAQQFPDLHSELNLSSLELGDSALYFCASSITGNGANVLTFGAGSRLTVL.

This clonotype has ten or more counts. The chain is built from TRBV20-1 and TRBJ2-1; D unresolved. Germline V gene data show CDR1 as DFQATT and CDR2 as SNEGSKA (reference sequence). Between the trimmed V and J ends, which lost 0 bases and 6 bases, there was a span of 9 bases. This CDR3 spans 13 amino acids. The DNA for the CDR3 is TGCAGTGCTAGAGAAGGGTTGGGCAATGAGCAGTTCTTC. It encodes CSAREGLGNEQFF.

This clonotype was seen at least ten times. The chain recombines TRBV9 with TRBJ1-5; 9 bases are a match to TRBD1. The CDR3 covers 13 residues. Looked up from germline, CDR1 is SGDLS and CDR2 is YYNGEE. V gave up 2 bases and J gave up 9 bases; unmatched junction bases: 3. As DNA, the CDR3 is TGTGCCAGCAGCGTCACAGGGGGCTTGCCCCAGCATTTT. This gives the protein CASSVTGGLPQHF.

The chain is built from TRBV9 and TRBJ1-2; D call uncertain. CDR1 is SGDLS and CDR2 is YYNGEE in the germline V gene. The CDR3 consists of 10 residues. The V and J ends lost 5 bases and 2 bases respectively, with 1 base between them. The CDR3 here is CASRNYGYTF. For the CDR3, the DNA is TGTGCCAGCAGGAACTATGGCTACACCTTC. The full variable domain, completed using reference TRBV9 and TRBJ1-2, is DSGVTQTPKHLITATGQRVTLRCSPRSGDLSVYWYQQSLDQGLQFLIQYYNGEERAKGNILERFSAQQFPDLHSELNLSSLELGDSALYFCASRNYGYTFGSGTRLTVV.

The chain is built from TRBV21-1 and TRBJ2-7; whether TRBD2, the table's D call, matches the DNA was not checked. TRBV21-1 is recorded as a pseudogene. This CDR3 is 16 amino acids long. Here the CDR3 reads CASSKIPRRDPYEQYF. The CDR3 DNA reads as TGTGCCAGCAGCAAAATCCCTAGGAGGGATCCCTACGAGCAGTACTTC.

This clonotype appeared many times. The chain recombines TRBV7-9 with TRBJ1-5; D call uncertain. V was trimmed by 5 bases and J by 7 bases, leaving 15 bases between them. This CDR3 contains 14 residues. CDR1 and CDR2 (germline): SEHNR, FQNEAQ (reference sequence). CDR3 loop: CASSLEGKKQPQHF. In DNA form, the CDR3 reads TGTGCCAGCAGCCTAGAGGGTAAAAAGCAGCCCCAGCATTTT.

The V gene is TRBV20-1, the J gene TRBJ2-7; 10 bases are shared with TRBD2. From germline, CDR1 is DFQATT and CDR2 SNEGSKA (reference sequence). With V trimmed by 6 bases and J by 6 bases, 5 bases remained unmatched. The CDR3 has 12 residues. CDR3 DNA: TGCAGTGCGCCGGGACTAGCGATCGAGCAGTACTTC. Translated, it gives CSAPGLAIEQYF.

This clonotype has at least ten counts. The chain combines TRBV10-3 with TRBJ2-7; perhaps TRBD2 as D (5 bases). Germline V gene lookup returns CDR1 ENHRY and CDR2 SYGVKD. The CDR3 spans 13 residues. Trimming took off 7 bases at V and 5 bases at J, with 15 bases between the two ends. CDR3 nucleotide sequence: TGTGCCATCAACGGACTCCCCGGGGACGAGCAGTACTTC. Translating it yields CAINGLPGDEQYF.

The chain uses TRBV5-1 and TRBJ2-3; no clear D gene. This CDR3 is 14 amino acids long. V shed 0 bases and J shed 2 bases, with 7 bases lying between them. Germline V CDR1 and CDR2: SGHRS, YFSETQ. The CDR3: CASSLVTHTDTQYF. The CDR3 nucleotides read TGCGCCAGCAGCTTGGTCACCCACACAGATACGCAGTATTTT.

V and J are TRBV6-1 and TRBJ2-1, with D possibly called TRBD1 or TRBD2 (6 bases each). Germline values: CDR1 MNHNS, CDR2 SASEGT. The CDR3 is 14 residues long. Trimming left V 6 bases short and J 4 bases short, with 13 bases between. In nucleotides, the CDR3 is TGTGCCAGCAGCCTCCGGAGGGGGTACAATGAGCAGTTCTTC. Its translation is CASSLRRGYNEQFF.

The sample holds many counts of this clonotype. The V and J genes are TRBV28 and TRBJ2-2; D might be TRBD1 (5 bases). There are 14 residues in the CDR3. The germline V and J ends were trimmed by 3 bases and 6 bases, with 11 bases remaining between them. The germline V gene encodes CDR1 MDHEN and CDR2 SYDVKM. CDR3 sequence reads: CASSFIGVPGELFF. CDR3 bases: TGTGCCAGCAGTTTCATAGGGGTACCCGGGGAGCTGTTTTTT. Full variable domain (outside the CDR3, taken from reference TRBV28 and TRBJ2-2): DVKVTQSSRYLVKRTGEKVFLECVQDMDHENMFWYRQDPGLGLRLIYFSYDVKMKEKGDIPEGYSVSREKKERFSLILESASTNQTSMYLCASSFIGVPGELFFGEGSRLTVL.

This clonotype has a count of ten or more. The V call is TRBV20-1, the J call TRBJ2-7, with TRBD2 matching over 11 bases. V shed 5 bases and J 3 bases; nucleotides not matched to a gene: 6. CDR1 and CDR2 from the germline V gene are DFQATT and SNEGSKA (reference sequence). The CDR3 contains 14 residues. The CDR3, as DNA: TGCAGTGCTCCTGTGACTAGCGGGAACTACGAGCAGTACTTC. Protein product: CSAPVTSGNYEQYF.

This clonotype appeared many times. The V call is TRBV12-3 or TRBV12-4, the J call TRBJ1-5; tentatively, D is TRBD1 (5 bases). The CDR3 consists of 13 residues. V was shortened by 6 bases and J by 2 bases, with 8 bases between the two germline ends. CDR3: CASSWDGNQPQHF. In DNA, the CDR3 is TGTGCCAGCAGCTGGGACGGCAATCAGCCCCAGCATTTT.

The chain carries TRBV28 and TRBJ1-6; possible D gene TRBD1, 5 bases. Germline lookup yields CDR1 MDHEN and CDR2 SYDVKM. V lost 8 bases, J lost 7 bases, and 15 bases lay in between. The CDR3 runs 14 residues. The CDR3 DNA sequence: TGTGCCAGCGATTCCGGGACCTTGAATTCACCCCTCCACTTT. As protein: CASDSGTLNSPLHF. Using reference TRBV28 and TRBJ1-6 for the parts outside the CDR3, the full variable domain is DVKVTQSSRYLVKRTGEKVFLECVQDMDHENMFWYRQDPGLGLRLIYFSYDVKMKEKGDIPEGYSVSREKKERFSLILESASTNQTSMYLCASDSGTLNSPLHFGNGTRLTVT.

This clonotype was picked up a small number of times. The chain carries TRBV4-2 and TRBJ2-7; TRBD1 might be the D (5 bases). The CDR3 has 12 amino acids. The V end was cut by 3 bases, the J end by 6 bases, with 9 bases between. The V gene's germline CDR1 is LGHNA and CDR2 YNFKEQ. CDR3 bases: TGTGCCAGCAGCCATCGAAGGGGCGAGCAGTACTTC. It yields the protein CASSHRRGEQYF.

This clonotype was counted at least ten times. The chain joins TRBV12-3 or TRBV12-4 to TRBJ2-7; TRBD1 agrees at 9 bases. The CDR3 sequence is 14 residues long. The V and J ends lost 2 bases and 5 bases, in that order; junction bases with no gene match: 4. CDR3 loop: CASSLRGQGDEQYF. The CDR3 region has the DNA TGTGCCAGCAGTTTACGGGGACAGGGTGACGAGCAGTACTTC.

In its sample, this clonotype was seen many times. This chain connects TRBV15 to TRBJ1-1; D remains ambiguous. The CDR3 covers 11 residues. The V end was cut by 4 bases, the J end by 3 bases, with 3 bases between. Germline CDR1 LNHNV, CDR2 YYDKDF (reference sequence). CDR3: CATSTYTEAFF. The CDR3 nucleotides read TGTGCCACCAGCACCTACACTGAAGCTTTCTTT.

This clonotype appeared a few times. The chain combines TRBV27 with TRBJ1-5; D remains ambiguous. The germline gives CDR1 MNHEY, CDR2 SMNVEV (reference sequence). Trimming took off 8 bases at V and 4 bases at J, with 12 bases between the two ends. This CDR3 has 13 residues. CDR3 protein: CASGLSGNQPQHF. CDR3 coding DNA: TGTGCCAGCGGCCTCAGTGGGAATCAGCCCCAGCATTTT.

This clonotype was picked up one time. The chain carries TRBV6-4 and TRBJ1-1, with D hard to call. Germline V gives CDR1 MRHNA, CDR2 SNTAGT. The CDR3 runs 16 residues. V was pared by 6 bases and J by 0 bases, with 17 bases between. CDR3 residues: CASSPRPILMNTEAFF. CDR3 sequence (DNA): TGTGCCAGCAGCCCACGACCAATTCTAATGAACACTGAAGCTTTCTTT.